Sequencing of this T cell receptor (beta chain) was carried out in a study of OX40 agonist ivuxolimab in advanced cancers. Study-level findings and limits: At doses 0.1 to 3.0 mg/kg, CD4+ and CD8+ clones expanded.

Data came from immunoSEQ multiplex PCR; TCRdb stores just in-frame clones and leaves some out. The sample includes roughly 40,000 clones, 70% to 90% of them seen just once. Turning to this clone: Its target is not known.

J gave up 7 bases and V 7 bases, and 13 bases lay outside the gene matches. The germline V gene has CDR1 SGHAT and CDR2 FQNNGV. CDR3 size: 16 residues. Here the sequenced sample was CD4+ or CD8+ T cells sorted from blood, taken in a trial of the OX40 agonist ivuxolimab. This chain connects TRBV11-2 to TRBJ2-2; 9 bases map to TRBD1. This sequence originates from an adult with an advanced solid tumor such as melanoma, head and neck, liver or kidney cancer. The CDR3 here is CASNPSRTGVIGELFF. CDR3 nucleotide sequence: TGTGCCAGCAACCCCTCCCGGACAGGGGTGATCGGGGAGCTGTTTTTT.